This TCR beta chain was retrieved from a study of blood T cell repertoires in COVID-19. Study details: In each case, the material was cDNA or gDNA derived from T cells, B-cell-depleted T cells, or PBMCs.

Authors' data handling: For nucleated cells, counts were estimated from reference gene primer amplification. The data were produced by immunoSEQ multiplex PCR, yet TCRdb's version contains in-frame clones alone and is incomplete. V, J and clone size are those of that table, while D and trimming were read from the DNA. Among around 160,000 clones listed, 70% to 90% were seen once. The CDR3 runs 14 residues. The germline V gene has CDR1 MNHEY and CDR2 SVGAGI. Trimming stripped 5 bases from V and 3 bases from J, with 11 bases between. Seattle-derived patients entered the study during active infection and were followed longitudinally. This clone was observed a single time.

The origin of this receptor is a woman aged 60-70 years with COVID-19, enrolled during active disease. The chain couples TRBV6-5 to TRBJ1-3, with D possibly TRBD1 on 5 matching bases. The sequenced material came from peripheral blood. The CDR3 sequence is CASSKQEGGNTIYF. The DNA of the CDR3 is TGTGCCAGCAGTAAACAGGAGGGTGGAAACACCATATATTTT.